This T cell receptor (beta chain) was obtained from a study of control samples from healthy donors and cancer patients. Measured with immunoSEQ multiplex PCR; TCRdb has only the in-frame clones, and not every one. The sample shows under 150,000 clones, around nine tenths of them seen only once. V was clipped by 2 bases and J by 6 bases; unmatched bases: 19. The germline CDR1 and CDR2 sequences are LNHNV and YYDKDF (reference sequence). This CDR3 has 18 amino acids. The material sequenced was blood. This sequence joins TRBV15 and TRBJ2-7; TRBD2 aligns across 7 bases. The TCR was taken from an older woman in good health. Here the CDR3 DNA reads TGTGCCACCAGCAGACAAGGGAGGGGCCTGGGATCTGTAGTCGAGCAGTACTTC. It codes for CATSRQGRGLGSVVEQYF.